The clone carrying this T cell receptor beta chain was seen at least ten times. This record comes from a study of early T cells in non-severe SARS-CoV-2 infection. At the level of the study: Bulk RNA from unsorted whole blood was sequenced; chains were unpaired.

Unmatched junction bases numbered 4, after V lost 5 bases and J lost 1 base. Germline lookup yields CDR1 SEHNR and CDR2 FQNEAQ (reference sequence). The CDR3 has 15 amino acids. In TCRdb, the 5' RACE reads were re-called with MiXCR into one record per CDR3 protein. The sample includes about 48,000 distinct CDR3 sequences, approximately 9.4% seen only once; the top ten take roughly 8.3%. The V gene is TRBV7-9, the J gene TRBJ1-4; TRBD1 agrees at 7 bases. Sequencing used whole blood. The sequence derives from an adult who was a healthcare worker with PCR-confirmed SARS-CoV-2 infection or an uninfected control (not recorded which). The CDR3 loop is CASSARGGTNEKLFF. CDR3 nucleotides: TGTGCCAGCAGCGCCAGGGGGGGAACTAATGAAAAACTGTTTTTT.